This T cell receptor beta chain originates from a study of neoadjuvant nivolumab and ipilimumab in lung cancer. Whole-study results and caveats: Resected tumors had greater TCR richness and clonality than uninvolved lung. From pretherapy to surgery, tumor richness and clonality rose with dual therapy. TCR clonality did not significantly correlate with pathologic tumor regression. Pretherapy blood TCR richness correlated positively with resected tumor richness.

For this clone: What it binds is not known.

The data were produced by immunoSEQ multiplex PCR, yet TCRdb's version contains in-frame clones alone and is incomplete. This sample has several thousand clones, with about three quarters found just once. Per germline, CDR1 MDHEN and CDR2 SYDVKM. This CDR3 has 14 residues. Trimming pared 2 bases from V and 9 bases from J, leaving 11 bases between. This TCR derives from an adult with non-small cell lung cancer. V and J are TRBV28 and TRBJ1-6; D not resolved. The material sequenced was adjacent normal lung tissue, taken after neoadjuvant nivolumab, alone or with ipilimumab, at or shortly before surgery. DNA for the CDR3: TGTGCCAGCAGTTTACCCGAATTCGGTTCACCCCTCCACTTT. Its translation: CASSLPEFGSPLHF.